These T cell receptor beta chains were read from a single sample in a study of T-cell reconstitution after alpha-beta-depleted transplantation in children. TCRdb re-analysed the PCR reads in MiXCR, keeping a single row per CDR3 protein. The sample has about 100,000 distinct CDR3 sequences, approximately 6.9% seen once. The source material was PBMCs, mostly from graft donor cells, sampled 360 days after TCRalphabeta/CD19-depleted stem cell transplant. Receptors were obtained from a male patient between 2 and 10 years old who had a stem cell transplant for acute lymphoblastic leukemia, so the T cells may come from the graft donor. Both conserved end residues are trimmed from each CDR3. Fields, in order: CDR3 protein, D gene, V gene, J gene. The D gene is left open where the match is weak.

CDR3: ASSSLGGTSSYEQY; D: NA; V: TRBV5-5; J: TRBJ2-7
CDR3: SARVHGPYEQY; D: NA; V: TRBV20-1; J: TRBJ2-7
CDR3: ASSFRTGRTEAF; D: TRBD1; V: TRBV4-3; J: TRBJ1-1
CDR3: ASSSSSNEQF; D: NA; V: TRBV7-3; J: TRBJ2-1
CDR3: ASSISIGNIQY; D: NA; V: TRBV19; J: TRBJ2-4
CDR3: ATSAPAGRGDSYNEQF; D: NA; V: TRBV24-1; J: TRBJ2-1
CDR3: ASSHPVPRTGAYEQY; D: TRBD1; V: TRBV4-3; J: TRBJ2-7
CDR3: ASSLENSYEQY; D: NA; V: TRBV7-8; J: TRBJ2-7
CDR3: ASSPTGGNEQF; D: TRBD1; V: TRBV7-6; J: TRBJ2-1
CDR3: ASSFTLTGQETQY; D: NA; V: TRBV5-1; J: TRBJ2-5
CDR3: ASSSVGGKALLEY; D: NA; V: TRBV7-9; J: TRBJ2-7
CDR3: ASSFDRGTGELF; D: TRBD1; V: TRBV5-1; J: TRBJ2-2
CDR3: ASTPRDGYT; D: NA; V: TRBV2; J: TRBJ1-2
CDR3: ASSLYRAPGYT; D: NA; V: TRBV5-8; J: TRBJ1-2
CDR3: ASSLLAGAVTGELF; D: TRBD2; V: TRBV27; J: TRBJ2-2
CDR3: ASSFQETQY; D: NA; V: TRBV12-3/TRBV12-4; J: TRBJ2-5
CDR3: ASSLIRGNEQF; D: NA; V: TRBV28; J: TRBJ2-1
CDR3: SARSRTGSTNIQY; D: TRBD1; V: TRBV20-1; J: TRBJ2-4
CDR3: ASSQDAGGGSYNEQF; D: NA; V: TRBV4-1; J: TRBJ2-1
CDR3: ASGYSGSTDEQF; D: TRBD2; V: TRBV12-5; J: TRBJ2-1
CDR3: ASRRLDEQY; D: NA; V: TRBV12-3/TRBV12-4; J: TRBJ2-7
CDR3: ASSLKKRAYGYT; D: NA; V: TRBV27; J: TRBJ1-2
CDR3: SVVGPGVGYT; D: NA; V: TRBV29-1; J: TRBJ1-2
CDR3: ASSTSPGLAGTETDTQY; D: TRBD2; V: TRBV5-1; J: TRBJ2-3
CDR3: ASSVRGNEQY; D: NA; V: TRBV2; J: TRBJ2-7
CDR3: SVEWGTPEAF; D: NA; V: TRBV29-1; J: TRBJ1-1
CDR3: ASSHHRDRGPSANTGELF; D: TRBD1; V: TRBV2; J: TRBJ2-2
CDR3: ASSLDSFYSYEQY; D: NA; V: TRBV5-1; J: TRBJ2-7
CDR3: ASSIGQRGYNEQF; D: TRBD2; V: TRBV19; J: TRBJ2-1
CDR3: ASSQDLLGRDFYNEQF; D: NA; V: TRBV4-3; J: TRBJ2-1
CDR3: ASSVSLYSYNEQF; D: NA; V: TRBV6-4; J: TRBJ2-1
CDR3: ASSYPTGELF; D: NA; V: TRBV18; J: TRBJ2-2
CDR3: ASSAGGSPLH; D: NA; V: TRBV9; J: TRBJ1-6
CDR3: ASIWASNRVDGYGYT; D: NA; V: TRBV6-1; J: TRBJ1-2
CDR3: ASSPGYDTQY; D: NA; V: TRBV7-2; J: TRBJ2-3
CDR3: ATSDGAGPDTQY; D: NA; V: TRBV24-1; J: TRBJ2-3
CDR3: ASSPQGVYGYT; D: NA; V: TRBV5-1; J: TRBJ1-2
CDR3: ASSYSPGLTDTQY; D: NA; V: TRBV6-5; J: TRBJ2-3
CDR3: SVEVGGSGQPQH; D: NA; V: TRBV29-1; J: TRBJ1-5
CDR3: ATDSFNQPQH; D: NA; V: TRBV10-3; J: TRBJ1-5
CDR3: ASSLYAPQDTQY; D: NA; V: TRBV5-1; J: TRBJ2-3
CDR3: ASSWTSADTQY; D: TRBD2; V: TRBV27; J: TRBJ2-3
CDR3: AIRTRDRDLNTEAF; D: NA; V: TRBV10-3; J: TRBJ1-1
CDR3: ASLGQGTEAF; D: TRBD1; V: TRBV7-8; J: TRBJ1-1
CDR3: ASTGGGLSTDTQY; D: NA; V: TRBV25-1; J: TRBJ2-3
CDR3: ASSLGVIELYTGELF; D: NA; V: TRBV5-5; J: TRBJ2-2
CDR3: ARGEGADEQF; D: NA; V: TRBV7-2; J: TRBJ2-1
CDR3: ASSPLGGRAYEQY; D: TRBD2; V: TRBV18; J: TRBJ2-7
CDR3: ASSGHREGAEDSYGYT; D: TRBD1; V: TRBV11-1; J: TRBJ1-2
CDR3: SARGAGLRGYT; D: NA; V: TRBV20-1; J: TRBJ1-2
CDR3: ASGWGPYEQY; D: NA; V: TRBV28; J: TRBJ2-7
CDR3: ASSSPGRGETYEQY; D: NA; V: TRBV13; J: TRBJ2-7
CDR3: ASSLKSGSSYNEQF; D: NA; V: TRBV7-9; J: TRBJ2-1
CDR3: ATSDIRTSGTVSGTDTQY; D: TRBD2; V: TRBV24-1; J: TRBJ2-3